One T cell receptor beta chain is described in this entry. The table came from immunoSEQ multiplex PCR; TCRdb's copy has only in-frame clones and leaves some out. The repertoire holds around 58,000 clones, with approximately 88% as singletons. The sample originates from a study of control samples from healthy donors and cancer patients. Specimen: blood. The receptor was derived from a man aged 50 to 60 in good health.

The DNA for the CDR3 is TGTGCCAGCAGTGAACTAGCGGGAGGGGATGAGCAGTTCTTC. This codes for CASSELAGGDEQFF. The chain combines TRBV25-1 with TRBJ2-1; 12 nucleotides align to TRBD2. In germline, CDR1 is MGHDK, CDR2 SYGVNS. This CDR3 comprises 14 residues. Losses at the gene ends were 2 bases for V and 8 bases for J; bases not matched to a gene: 1. Full variable domain (remainder filled in from reference TRBV25-1 and TRBJ2-1): EADIYQTPRYLVIGTGKKITLECSQTMGHDKMYWYQQDPGMELHLIHYSYGVNSTEKGDLSSESTVSRIRTEHFPLTLESARPSHTSQYLCASSELAGGDEQFFGPGTRLTVL.